This paragraph covers one T cell receptor beta chain sequence. Its target is not known. The V gene end was trimmed by 7 bases and the J gene end by 2 bases; junction bases not matched to a gene: 8. The V gene's germline CDR1 is MDHEN and CDR2 SYDVKM. The CDR3 runs 14 residues. The data belong to a study of blood T cells in healthy people across ages. The wider study: About one barcoded beta molecule per two T cells came from capture by template switching.

The study, taken as a whole, reports: Observed TCR beta diversity showed a strong correlation with the percentage of naive T cells as measured by flow cytometry. The study could not conclusively compare naive and antigen-experienced cells, given its unsorted PBMCs.

A second PCR of about 7 to 12 cycles used a sample-barcoded 5' primer and a J-beta primer mix. Each CDR3 protein gets one entry after TCRdb re-called the 5' RACE reads with MiXCR. Of approximately 670,000 distinct CDR3 sequences in the sample, 40% to 50% are singletons; the top ten hold approximately 29%. Caucasian individuals from Russia who were healthy and aged roughly 6 to 95 acted as donors. The chain uses TRBV28 and TRBJ2-7; 7 bases line up with TRBD1. The TCR sequence derives from a man at least 80 years old in good health. The sequenced material came from blood. The CDR3 is CASTPGQPPYEQYF. The CDR3 DNA reads TGTGCCAGCACCCCGGGACAGCCACCCTACGAGCAGTACTTC.